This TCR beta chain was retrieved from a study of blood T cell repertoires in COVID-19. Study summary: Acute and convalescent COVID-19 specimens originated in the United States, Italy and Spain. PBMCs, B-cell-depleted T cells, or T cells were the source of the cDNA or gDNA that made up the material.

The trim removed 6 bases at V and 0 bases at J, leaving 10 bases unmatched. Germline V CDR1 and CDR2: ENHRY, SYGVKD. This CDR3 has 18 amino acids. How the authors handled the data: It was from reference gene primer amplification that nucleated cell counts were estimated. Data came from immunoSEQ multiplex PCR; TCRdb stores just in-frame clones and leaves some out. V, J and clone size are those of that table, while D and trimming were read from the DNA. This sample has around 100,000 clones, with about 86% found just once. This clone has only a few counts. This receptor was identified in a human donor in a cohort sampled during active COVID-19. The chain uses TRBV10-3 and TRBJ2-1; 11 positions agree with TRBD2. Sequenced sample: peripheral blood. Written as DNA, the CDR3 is TGTGCCATCAGCCCGGGACTAGCGGTATGGGGCTCCTACAATGAGCAGTTCTTC. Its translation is CAISPGLAVWGSYNEQFF.